Sequencing of this T cell receptor (beta chain) was carried out in a study of T cell changes during pregnancy in multiple sclerosis. Trimming stripped 8 bases from V and 3 bases from J, with 12 bases between. From germline, CDR1 is MRHNA and CDR2 SNTAGT. The CDR3 length is 13 residues. This table comes from immunoSEQ multiplex PCR, and its TCRdb copy is limited to in-frame clones, with some not included. The sample carries some 27,000 clones, 85% to 90% recorded once. The V call is TRBV6-4, the J call TRBJ2-3; D perhaps matches TRBD1 (5 bases). Sample: CD4+ T cells from peripheral blood mononuclear cells, taken in the second trimester of pregnancy. This sequence was found in a female donor with multiple sclerosis, enrolled in a pregnancy study. CDR3 DNA: TGTGCCAGCCGACAAGGGGCGACAGATACGCAGTATTTT. This codes for CASRQGATDTQYF.